This T cell receptor (beta chain) is drawn from a study of technical replicates of blood from a handful of donors. The ends lost 0 bases at V and 8 bases at J; junction bases unmatched: 16. Germline-derived CDR1 and CDR2 are MNHEY and SMNVEV (reference sequence). The CDR3 sequence is 18 residues long. Clones were sequenced by immunoSEQ multiplex PCR, and TCRdb holds only the in-frame ones, with some missing. The sample lists around 100,000 clones; roughly 96% were seen once. The chain employs TRBV27 and TRBJ2-1, with 7 bases identical to TRBD1. The receptor comes from a human donor in good health. What was sequenced was T cells isolated from PBMCs. The CDR3 DNA reads as TGTGCCAGCAGTTTATCCTTTATCGGACAGGCCCTCGGGGATGAGCAGTTCTTC. This sequence encodes CASSLSFIGQALGDEQFF.